This entry lists 31 T cell receptor beta chains sequenced from one sample in a study of shared clonotypes between healthy human individuals. Using immunoSEQ multiplex PCR, the repertoire was profiled, and TCRdb retains in-frame clones only, with some absent. This table holds approximately 980,000 clones, approximately 76% found once. The sample was memory CD4+ T cells sorted from blood. The sample's subset: CD45RA-negative fraction. The source of these receptors is a man aged 18 to 35 in good health.

The gene calls are TRBV6-6 and TRBJ1-1, with D possibly being TRBD1 (5 bases). V shed 8 bases and J shed 0 bases, with 13 bases lying between them. CDR3 length equals 14 residues. Germline assignment: CDR1 MNHNY and CDR2 SVGAGI (reference sequence). CDR3 nucleotides: TGTGCCAGCGCCAAGGACAAAATGAACACTGAAGCTTTCTTT. Translated: CASAKDKMNTEAFF.

The chain uses TRBV6-5 and TRBJ1-2, with D unclear. The CDR3 spans 15 residues. V lost 8 bases to trimming and J lost 4 bases, with 20 bases between them. Germline CDR1 is MNHEY and CDR2 is SVGAGI. This chain's CDR3 is CASEVSYGSSYGYTF. The DNA of the CDR3 is TGTGCCAGCGAAGTATCGTACGGGTCCTCCTATGGCTACACCTTC.

This clone was recorded once. The chain links TRBV12-2 to TRBJ2-7; whether TRBD1, the table's D call, matches the DNA was not checked. TRBV12-2 is designated a pseudogene. The CDR3 sequence is 13 residues long. The CDR3 DNA sequence: TGTGCAAGTCCCCACAGACCCTCCTACGAGCAGTACTTC. Protein: CASPHRPSYEQYF.

The V call is TRBV27, the J call TRBJ2-3, with 13 bases fitting TRBD2. The CDR3 is 16 amino acids. Germline CDR1 is MNHEY and CDR2 is SMNVEV (reference sequence). Unmatched junction bases numbered 10, after V lost 5 bases and J lost 8 bases. The CDR3 DNA reads TGTGCCAGCAGTACCCGGACTAGCGGGGGAAGGGGTACGCAGTATTTT. Protein: CASSTRTSGGRGTQYF.

Notes on this clone: A far larger clone is just one base off, so this is likely a read error. The rearrangement joins TRBV7-8 to TRBJ1-5; D is possibly TRBD1 (6 bases). Trimming cost V 5 bases and J 4 bases, with 9 bases left between them. CDR3 size: 13 residues. Germline V gives CDR1 SGHVS, CDR2 FQNEAQ. The CDR3 nucleotides read TGTGCCAGCAGCGCGACAGGTAATCAGCCCCAGCATTTT. Protein product: CASSATGNQPQHF.

V gene TRBV6-5 combines with J gene TRBJ2-6; D might be TRBD1 (6 bases). Per the germline V gene, CDR1 is MNHEY and CDR2 is SVGAGI. The CDR3 runs to 15 residues. The germline V and J ends were trimmed by 5 bases and 4 bases, with 12 bases remaining between them. The CDR3, as DNA: TGTGCCAGCAGTATTGGACAGAAAGGGGCCAACGTCCTGACTTTC. It specifies CASSIGQKGANVLTF.

This clone was counted a few times. The sample carries other DNA sequences with the same CDR3. The chain couples TRBV6-1 to TRBJ1-5; no clear D. V was cut by 6 bases and J by 0 bases, with 6 bases left in between. The V gene's germline CDR1 is MNHNS and CDR2 SASEGT. This CDR3 contains 13 residues. Here the CDR3 reads CASRINSNQPQHF. The CDR3 DNA reads as TGTGCCAGCAGAATAAATAGCAATCAGCCCCAGCATTTT.

The rearrangement links TRBV6-1 to TRBJ2-3; D remains ambiguous. Germline V gene lookup returns CDR1 MNHNS and CDR2 SASEGT. V gave up 10 bases and J gave up 4 bases, with 18 bases separating them. CDR3 length: 14 residues. CDR3 in DNA: TGTGCCACCCGCCCCCCTATATGGCCAGATACGCAGTATTTT. This translates into CATRPPIWPDTQYF.

V gene TRBV6-5 combines with J gene TRBJ1-2; a weak D match, TRBD1 (5 bases). Per germline, CDR1 MNHEY and CDR2 SVGAGI. V gave up 0 bases and J gave up 5 bases, with 13 bases separating them. The CDR3 covers 15 residues. CDR3 amino acids: CASSYSKQAHYGYTF. The CDR3 nucleotides read TGTGCCAGCAGTTACTCGAAACAGGCCCATTATGGCTACACCTTC.

This chain joins TRBV7-8 and TRBJ1-2; D is ambiguous. The CDR3 loop spans 16 amino acids. Germline CDR1 reads SGHVS; CDR2 reads FQNEAQ. V lost 2 bases and J 4 bases, leaving 17 bases between the germline ends. CDR3 sequence (DNA): TGTGCCAGCAGCTTACGATTAGGCGATTCGGGCTATGGCTACACCTTC. This sequence encodes CASSLRLGDSGYGYTF. Together with reference TRBV7-8 and TRBJ1-2, the CDR3 gives the full variable domain: GAGVSQSPRYKVAKRGQDVALRCDPISGHVSLFWYQQALGQGPEFLTYFQNEAQLDKSGLPSDRFFAERPEGSVSTLKIQRTQQEDSAVYLCASSLRLGDSGYGYTFGSGTRLTVV.

The rearrangement joins TRBV7-6 to TRBJ1-6; 7 bases match TRBD1. V shed 5 bases, J shed 2 bases, and the junction held 6 bases outside the gene matches. CDR1 is SGHVS, CDR2 FNYEAQ, per germline. This CDR3 contains 16 residues. In DNA, the CDR3 is TGTGCCAGCAGCCCGAGAACAGGGGCCTATAATTCACCCCTCCACTTT. Translating gives CASSPRTGAYNSPLHF. Together with reference TRBV7-6 and TRBJ1-6, the CDR3 gives the full variable domain: GAGVSQSPRYKVTKRGQDVALRCDPISGHVSLYWYRQALGQGPEFLTYFNYEAQQDKSGLPNDRFSAERPEGSISTLTIQRTEQRDSAMYRCASSPRTGAYNSPLHFGNGTRLTVT.

In its sample, this clone was seen once. The chain carries TRBV7-9 and TRBJ2-7; D possibly corresponds to TRBD2 (5 bases). Germline-derived CDR1 and CDR2 are SEHNR and FQNEAQ (reference sequence). The CDR3 runs 14 residues. Trimming pared 5 bases from V and 2 bases from J, leaving 13 bases between. Here the CDR3 DNA reads TGTGCCAGCAGCATACTGGACGGGGCCTACGAGCAGTACTTC. Translating it yields CASSILDGAYEQYF.

The genes are TRBV7-2 and TRBJ2-5, with no clear D. V lost 5 bases and J lost 4, with 11 bases in between. CDR1 is SGHTA and CDR2 is FQGNSA in the germline V gene. This CDR3 comprises 13 residues. The DNA of the CDR3 is TGTGCCAGCAGCCCCGGGTGGGCAGAGACCCAGTACTTC. This translates into CASSPGWAETQYF.

This clone has only one observation. The gene calls are TRBV28 and TRBJ1-1; unclear D gene. Trimming left V 6 bases short and J 7 bases short, with 18 bases between. The CDR3 has 14 residues. In germline, CDR1 is MDHEN, CDR2 SYDVKM. The CDR3 DNA sequence: TGTGCCAGCAGCCTGCCCGGGAGGAAGAATGAAGCTTTCTTT. Translation: CASSLPGRKNEAFF.

This sequence joins TRBV5-1 and TRBJ1-1; no clear D. The CDR3 contains 15 residues. Germline loops: CDR1 SGHRS, CDR2 YFSETQ. Trimming took 4 bases from V and 2 from J, leaving 15 bases between them. CDR3: CASSEVPQINTEAFF. The CDR3 bases are TGCGCCAGCAGCGAAGTTCCGCAGATTAACACTGAAGCTTTCTTT.

This chain uses TRBV13 with TRBJ2-7; D is unresolved. The germline gives CDR1 PRHDT, CDR2 FYEKMQ (reference sequence). This CDR3 contains 11 residues. V was shortened by 5 bases and J by 4 bases, with 6 bases between the two germline ends. Here the CDR3 reads CASSLKYEQYF. The CDR3 region has the DNA TGTGCCAGCAGCCTTAAGTACGAGCAGTACTTC. Full variable domain (rest looked up from reference TRBV13 and TRBJ2-7): AAGVIQSPRHLIKEKRETATLKCYPIPRHDTVYWYQQGPGQDPQFLISFYEKMQSDKGSIPDRFSAQQFSDYHSELNMSSLELGDSALYFCASSLKYEQYFGPGTRLTVT.

The rearrangement uses TRBV6-1 and TRBJ2-4, with 7 bases aligning to TRBD2. This CDR3 comprises 15 residues. The V gene end was trimmed by 1 base and the J gene end by 1 base; junction bases not matched to a gene: 1. Germline V CDR1 and CDR2: MNHNS, SASEGT. The CDR3 protein is CASSEVGGAKNIQYF. The CDR3 nucleotides read TGTGCCAGCAGTGAAGTGGGGGGGGCCAAAAACATTCAGTACTTC.

This chain connects TRBV2 to TRBJ2-7; perhaps TRBD2 as D (5 bases). V shed 0 bases and J shed 4 bases, with 10 bases lying between them. The CDR3 spans 14 residues. Germline loops: CDR1 SNHLY, CDR2 FYNNEI. CDR3 sequence reads: CASSEAEGSYEQYF. CDR3 nucleotides: TGTGCCAGCAGTGAAGCCGAGGGATCATACGAGCAGTACTTC.

V usage is TRBV6-1 and J usage is TRBJ1-2; D remains unclear. V was cut by 10 bases and J by 0 bases, with 18 bases left in between. From germline, CDR1 is MNHNS and CDR2 SASEGT. This CDR3 region has 15 residues. This chain's CDR3 is CATSPWEGSNYGYTF. The CDR3 DNA follows: TGTGCCACAAGCCCCTGGGAAGGGTCTAACTATGGCTACACCTTC.

This clone has a count of ten or more. Additional DNA sequences in this sample encode the identical CDR3. CDR3 nucleotides: TGTGCCAGCAGCGTGGGAGGCGCAATGAACACTGAAGCTTTCTTT. This translates into CASSVGGAMNTEAFF. The chain couples TRBV9 to TRBJ1-1; no firm D call. Trimming pared 2 bases from V and 0 bases from J, leaving 11 bases between. In germline, CDR1 is SGDLS, CDR2 YYNGEE. This CDR3 has 15 amino acids.

Only one count was recorded for this clone. The J gene is TRBJ2-7, the V gene TRBV28, with D possibly being TRBD1 or TRBD2 (5 bases each). Trimming took off 4 bases at V and 7 bases at J, with 26 bases between the two ends. There are 17 residues in the CDR3. CDR1 and CDR2 (germline): MDHEN, SYDVKM. CDR3 loop: CASSSYPPGQGRGEQYF. The CDR3 DNA is TGTGCCAGCAGTTCTTACCCCCCGGGGCAGGGTCGGGGTGAGCAGTACTTC. The entire variable domain, with the rest obtained from reference TRBV28 and TRBJ2-7, is as follows: DVKVTQSSRYLVKRTGEKVFLECVQDMDHENMFWYRQDPGLGLRLIYFSYDVKMKEKGDIPEGYSVSREKKERFSLILESASTNQTSMYLCASSSYPPGQGRGEQYFGPGTRLTVT.

The chain uses TRBV18 and TRBJ2-5; D uncertain. The closer fit of TRBJ2-7 to the DNA end suggests the J call may be wrong. The CDR3 runs to 13 residues. Germline CDR1 is KGHSH and CDR2 is LQKENI. The CDR3 loop is CASSPEATLEQYF. For the CDR3, the DNA is TGTGCCAGCTCACCAGAAGCCACCCTCGAGCAGTACTTC.

This clone was recorded a few times. The chain combines TRBV7-2 with TRBJ1-5; 7 nucleotides line up with TRBD1. This CDR3 is built from 15 residues. Trimming took 0 bases from V and 6 from J; bases not matched to a gene: 5. CDR1 is SGHTA and CDR2 is FQGNSA in the germline V gene. The CDR3 protein is CASSLAGRGGQPQHF. CDR3 DNA sequence: TGTGCCAGCAGCTTAGCCGGCAGGGGGGGTCAGCCCCAGCATTTT. Using reference TRBV7-2 and TRBJ1-5 for the parts outside the CDR3, the full variable domain is GAGVSQSPSNKVTEKGKDVELRCDPISGHTALYWYRQSLGQGLEFLIYFQGNSAPDKSGLPSDRFSAERTGGSVSTLTIQRTQQEDSAVYLCASSLAGRGGQPQHFGDGTRLSIL.

Note on this clone: A read error may explain this, as a much larger clone is one base away. The chain links TRBV9 to TRBJ1-1; TRBD1 matches 8 bases. Germline assignment: CDR1 SGDLS and CDR2 YYNGEE. This CDR3 comprises 14 residues. The V gene end was trimmed by 4 bases and the J gene end by 1 base; junction bases not matched to a gene: 3. As DNA, the CDR3 is TGTGCCAGCAGCCCGGGACAGGCGAACACTGAAGCTTTCTTT. Protein product: CASSPGQANTEAFF.

This chain joins TRBV30 and TRBJ2-2, with 10 bases fitting TRBD2. In germline, CDR1 is GTSNPN, CDR2 SVGIG (reference sequence). The CDR3 totals 18 residues. V shed 4 bases, J shed 5 bases, and the junction held 16 bases outside the gene matches. This CDR3 reads CAWTKRGRLAGETGELFF. The CDR3 DNA follows: TGTGCCTGGACAAAACGGGGCCGCCTAGCGGGAGAAACCGGGGAGCTGTTTTTT.

The V and J genes are TRBV5-1 and TRBJ1-4; 9 nucleotides align to TRBD1. Trimming cost V 4 bases and J 8 bases; bases outside gene matches: 9. Germline assignment: CDR1 SGHRS and CDR2 YFSETQ. The CDR3 contains 15 residues. This CDR3 is CASSIALGQGEKLFF. The CDR3 bases are TGCGCCAGCAGCATTGCACTGGGACAGGGAGAAAAACTGTTTTTT.

The rearrangement uses TRBV5-1 and TRBJ1-2; D is undetermined. The CDR3 covers 15 residues. The V gene lost 2 bases and the J gene lost 6 bases, with 17 bases spanning the gap. The germline CDR1 and CDR2 sequences are SGHRS and YFSETQ. The chain's CDR3 is CASSFGNQGRNGYTF. As DNA, the CDR3 is TGCGCCAGCAGCTTCGGAAATCAAGGGAGGAATGGCTACACCTTC. Together with reference TRBV5-1 and TRBJ1-2, the CDR3 gives the full variable domain: KAGVTQTPRYLIKTRGQQVTLSCSPISGHRSVSWYQQTPGQGLQFLFEYFSETQRNKGNFPGRFSGRQFSNSRSEMNVSTLELGDSALYLCASSFGNQGRNGYTFGSGTRLTVV.

V usage is TRBV9 and J usage is TRBJ1-4; 7 nucleotides agree with TRBD1. V was clipped by 4 bases and J by 11 bases; unmatched bases: 11. CDR1 is SGDLS and CDR2 is YYNGEE in the germline V gene. The CDR3 spans 14 residues. For the CDR3, the DNA is TGTGCCAGCAGCCCCAACACAGGGGTGGGGAAACTGTTTTTT. Amino acids: CASSPNTGVGKLFF. Variable domain in full (rest from reference TRBV9 and TRBJ1-4): DSGVTQTPKHLITATGQRVTLRCSPRSGDLSVYWYQQSLDQGLQFLIQYYNGEERAKGNILERFSAQQFPDLHSELNLSSLELGDSALYFCASSPNTGVGKLFFGSGTQLSVL.

The rearrangement uses TRBV5-4 and TRBJ2-1; 9 bases align to TRBD2. V shed 4 bases and J 4 bases; nucleotides not matched to a gene: 6. The CDR3 is made up of 15 amino acids. Germline-derived CDR1 and CDR2 are SGHNT and YYREEE (reference sequence). The CDR3 here is CASSMSSGGYNEQFF. CDR3 DNA: TGTGCCAGCAGCATGAGTAGCGGGGGATACAATGAGCAGTTCTTC.

The chain couples TRBV5-6 to TRBJ1-1; 10 nucleotides match TRBD1. The CDR3 loop spans 19 amino acids. V shed 2 bases, J shed 1 base, and the junction held 14 bases outside the gene matches. CDR1 is SGHDT, CDR2 YYEEEE, per germline. CDR3 in amino acids: CASSLPGAGTGEPNTEAFF. For the CDR3, the DNA is TGTGCCAGCAGCTTACCCGGGGCGGGGACAGGGGAACCGAACACTGAAGCTTTCTTT.

This chain joins TRBV6-1 and TRBJ1-1; no clear D gene. The germline V and J ends were trimmed by 6 bases and 2 bases, with 13 bases remaining between them. The CDR3 length is 14 residues. The germline V gene encodes CDR1 MNHNS and CDR2 SASEGT. The CDR3 DNA reads TGTGCCAGCAGAACCGGCATAGTCAACACTGAAGCTTTCTTT. Its protein is CASRTGIVNTEAFF.